These 26 T cell receptor beta chains were all obtained from the same sample, sequenced in a study of identical twins. TCRdb recomputed calls from the 5' RACE reads with MiXCR, one row per CDR3 protein. This sample yields 420,000 or so distinct CDR3 sequences, of which 18% are seen a single time; 10% to 15% belongs to the top ten. Sequences were obtained from naive T cells sorted from blood. These receptors came from a man aged 50 or older in good health.

V usage is TRBV6-5 and J usage is TRBJ2-7, with 8 bases that match TRBD1. Germline CDR1 and CDR2: MNHEY and SVGAGI. This CDR3 has 15 amino acids. Unmatched junction bases numbered 8, after V lost 2 bases and J lost 5 bases. CDR3 in amino acids: CASSYGSTGENEQYF. CDR3 DNA: TGTGCCAGCAGTTACGGGTCGACAGGGGAAAACGAGCAGTACTTC.

This clonotype has a handful of counts. J is TRBJ2-1 and V is TRBV5-1; no reliable D call. CDR3 length: 15 residues. The germline V gene has CDR1 SGHRS and CDR2 YFSETQ. V was shortened by 0 bases and J by 4 bases, with 11 bases between the two germline ends. CDR3 in amino acids: CASSLESDPYNEQFF. In nucleotides, the CDR3 is TGCGCCAGCAGCTTGGAATCCGACCCTTACAATGAGCAGTTCTTC.

This clonotype was seen more than once but under ten times. The chain uses TRBV20-1 and TRBJ1-2, with a possible D match to TRBD1 (5 bases). CDR3 length: 13 amino acids. CDR1 is DFQATT and CDR2 is SNEGSKA in the germline V gene (reference sequence). The V end lost 6 bases, the J end lost 0 bases, and 11 bases lay between the germline ends. The CDR3 bases are TGCAGTGCCAGCCGACAGACTAACTATGGCTACACCTTC. It specifies CSASRQTNYGYTF.

In DNA form, the CDR3 reads TGTGCCAGCAGCCCCCGTCGGGGTGCGAACACCGGGGAGCTGTTTTTT. Residues: CASSPRRGANTGELFF. The chain is built from TRBV9 and TRBJ2-2; tentatively, D is TRBD2 (5 bases). Trimming stripped 4 bases from V and 0 bases from J, with 13 bases between. The germline V gene encodes CDR1 SGDLS and CDR2 YYNGEE. This CDR3 spans 16 amino acids.

This clonotype appeared a few times. The junction and the germline gene differ at one end; a read error may be behind it. The chain couples TRBV10-3 to TRBJ2-3; a possible D gene is TRBD2 (6 bases). Germline lookup yields CDR1 ENHRY and CDR2 SYGVKD. The CDR3 is 11 amino acids. CDR3 coding DNA: TGTGCCATCAGTGAGGCGGGACGCCCTCTTTTT. This sequence encodes CAISEAGRPLF.

This clonotype was found many times. The chain couples TRBV28 to TRBJ1-1; 8 bases match TRBD1. The length of the CDR3 is 13 residues. Trimming removed 2 bases from V and 11 bases from J; junction bases left unmatched: 7. CDR1 and CDR2 from the germline V gene are MDHEN and SYDVKM. The CDR3 nucleotides read TGTGCCAGCAGTTTAAGGGACAGGTCCTTTGCTTTCTTT. This codes for CASSLRDRSFAFF. Full variable domain (outside the CDR3, taken from reference TRBV28 and TRBJ1-1): DVKVTQSSRYLVKRTGEKVFLECVQDMDHENMFWYRQDPGLGLRLIYFSYDVKMKEKGDIPEGYSVSREKKERFSLILESASTNQTSMYLCASSLRDRSFAFFGQGTRLTVV.

The chain links TRBV28 to TRBJ2-1; D perhaps matches TRBD2 (6 bases). V was pared by 6 bases and J by 7 bases, with 16 bases between. CDR1 and CDR2 from the germline V gene are MDHEN and SYDVKM. This CDR3 spans 14 amino acids. The CDR3 sequence is CASSGGEAGNEQFF. For the CDR3, the DNA is TGTGCCAGCAGCGGAGGGGAGGCGGGGAATGAGCAGTTCTTC.

This clonotype was seen more than once but under ten times. The genes are TRBV20-1 and TRBJ2-7; D perhaps matches TRBD1 (6 bases). V was shortened by 4 bases and J by 4 bases, with 17 bases between the two germline ends. The length of the CDR3 is 14 residues. CDR1 and CDR2 (germline): DFQATT, SNEGSKA (reference sequence). The CDR3 spells CSATLGQGRYEQYF. As DNA, the CDR3 is TGCAGTGCTACCCTCGGGCAGGGGAGATACGAGCAGTACTTC.

This clonotype was found a few times. The V and J genes are TRBV20-1 and TRBJ2-1, with 9 bases aligning to TRBD2. The CDR3 spans 15 residues. Germline CDR1 reads DFQATT; CDR2 reads SNEGSKA (reference sequence). J lost 6 bases, V lost 5 bases, and 11 bases had no gene match. The DNA of the CDR3 is TGCAGTGCTCGAAAAGGGGCGGGAGGGCCCAATGAGCAGTTCTTC. As protein: CSARKGAGGPNEQFF.

The CDR3, as DNA: TGTGCCAGCAGTTACCTCGCACTAGCGGGAGAGGGAGAGACCCAGTACTTC. Translation: CASSYLALAGEGETQYF. The chain employs TRBV6-2 or TRBV6-3 and TRBJ2-5; TRBD2 agrees at 11 bases. V was pared by 2 bases and J by 4 bases, with 9 bases of the junction left unmatched. In germline, CDR1 is MNHEY, CDR2 SVGEGT. The CDR3 extends over 17 amino acids.

This clonotype was observed many times. This rearrangement joins TRBV20-1 to TRBJ2-7; no clear D. This CDR3 comprises 14 residues. In germline, CDR1 is DFQATT, CDR2 SNEGSKA (reference sequence). CDR3 loop: CSVNPPQIPYEQYF. The DNA for the CDR3 is TGCAGCGTGAACCCCCCCCAAATTCCCTACGAGCAGTACTTC.

V gene TRBV2 combines with J gene TRBJ1-5; D is uncertain. V lost 4 bases to trimming and J lost 1 base, with 8 bases between them. Germline V gives CDR1 SNHLY, CDR2 FYNNEI. This CDR3 spans 14 amino acids. The chain's CDR3 is CASSVGLSNQPQHF. The CDR3, as DNA: TGTGCCAGCAGTGTAGGCCTAAGCAATCAGCCCCAGCATTTT.

The chain carries TRBV2 and TRBJ2-7; D tentatively reads TRBD1 or TRBD2 (5 bases each). The CDR3 has 15 residues. Germline CDR1 and CDR2: SNHLY and FYNNEI. Trimming pared 2 bases from V and 6 bases from J, leaving 17 bases between. The CDR3 region has the DNA TGTGCCAGCAGTGAATTCCGGGGCAGAGCCGCCGAGCAGTACTTC. This sequence encodes CASSEFRGRAAEQYF.

Ten or more counts support this clonotype. V is TRBV3-1 and J is TRBJ1-2; the D is unclear. CDR1 is LGHDT and CDR2 is YNNKEL in the germline V gene (reference sequence). The V end was cut by 0 bases, the J end by 9 bases, with 11 bases between. The CDR3 spans 13 residues. CDR3 in amino acids: CASSQDQWNRYTF. CDR3 bases: TGTGCCAGCAGCCAAGATCAATGGAATCGCTACACCTTC.

The gene calls are TRBV5-1 and TRBJ2-1, with 14 bases that match TRBD2. The CDR3 extends over 19 amino acids. CDR1 is SGHRS, CDR2 YFSETQ, per germline. V gave up 0 bases and J gave up 8 bases; unmatched junction bases: 13. The CDR3 DNA sequence: TGCGCCAGCAGCTTGGGGGGACTAGCGGGAGCCCCACTTTGGGATGAGCAGTTCTTC. Translation gives CASSLGGLAGAPLWDEQFF. The full variable domain, its missing parts supplied by reference TRBV5-1 and TRBJ2-1, is KAGVTQTPRYLIKTRGQQVTLSCSPISGHRSVSWYQQTPGQGLQFLFEYFSETQRNKGNFPGRFSGRQFSNSRSEMNVSTLELGDSALYLCASSLGGLAGAPLWDEQFFGPGTRLTVL.

This clonotype was seen repeatedly, ten times or more. At one boundary the junction diverges from the germline segment, which might be a read error. The chain recombines TRBV5-1 with TRBJ2-3; a weak D match, TRBD2 (5 bases). The CDR3 is made up of 13 amino acids. Germline CDR1 and CDR2: SGHRS and YFSETQ. The CDR3 DNA follows: TGTGCCAGCTCCCCGGGGAGCACAGATACGCAGTATTTT. Protein product: CASSPGSTDTQYF. The full variable domain, in which reference TRBV5-1 and TRBJ2-3 provide the parts outside the CDR3, is KAGVTQTPRYLIKTRGQQVTLSCSPISGHRSVSWYQQTPGQGLQFLFEYFSETQRNKGNFPGRFSGRQFSNSRSEMNVSTLELGDSALYLCASSPGSTDTQYFGPGTRLTVL.

The rearrangement uses TRBV5-6 and TRBJ1-1, with 7 bases that match TRBD1. In germline, CDR1 is SGHDT, CDR2 YYEEEE. V trimming: 1 base; J trimming: 6 bases; junction bases outside the gene matches: 3. The CDR3 contains 13 residues. In DNA, the CDR3 is TGTGCCAGCAGCTTGCGGGGGACAGCTGAAGCTTTCTTT. It translates to CASSLRGTAEAFF.

CDR3 sequence reads: CASSLLGQGFSEQYF. As DNA, the CDR3 is TGTGCCAGCAGTTTACTGGGACAGGGGTTCAGCGAGCAGTACTTC. The genes are TRBV12-3 or TRBV12-4 and TRBJ2-7, with TRBD1 matching over 10 bases. The CDR3 runs 15 residues. V gave up 2 bases and J gave up 6 bases; unmatched junction bases: 7.

Many counts were recorded for this clonotype. The rearrangement joins TRBV12-3 or TRBV12-4 to TRBJ2-1, with D tentatively TRBD1 or TRBD2 (6 bases each). The CDR3 extends over 13 amino acids. Trimming took 6 bases from V and 6 from J, leaving 12 bases between them. The CDR3 sequence: CASSPRGRNEQFF. CDR3 coding DNA: TGTGCCAGCAGCCCCCGGGGGCGCAATGAGCAGTTCTTC.

This clonotype was picked up many times. The V and J genes are TRBV4-2 and TRBJ2-7, with D perhaps TRBD1 or TRBD2 (5 bases each). Germline values: CDR1 LGHNA, CDR2 YNFKEQ. The CDR3 totals 13 residues. V lost 4 bases and J lost 8, with 15 bases in between. The CDR3 here is CASSRDVGLKQYF. The DNA of the CDR3 is TGTGCCAGCAGCCGGGACGTAGGTCTTAAGCAGTACTTC.

This clonotype turned up a few times. The CDR3 region is CASSLNSGGLGELFF. The CDR3 DNA reads TGTGCCAGCAGTTTAAACAGCGGGGGCCTCGGGGAGCTGTTTTTT. This chain connects TRBV28 to TRBJ2-2; TRBD2 aligns across 8 bases. V gave up 2 bases and J gave up 7 bases; unmatched junction bases: 6. The CDR3 has 15 residues. Germline V lookup: CDR1 MDHEN, CDR2 SYDVKM.

Many counts were recorded for this clonotype. The chain employs TRBV12-3 or TRBV12-4 and TRBJ2-2; D is possibly TRBD1 (6 bases). Trimming removed 7 bases at V and 0 bases at J, with 12 bases between. The CDR3 runs to 15 residues. The DNA of the CDR3 is TGTGCCAGCATTTGGGGGCCCCCGAACACCGGGGAGCTGTTTTTT. Translated, it gives CASIWGPPNTGELFF.

At least ten counts were recorded for this clonotype. This chain connects TRBV20-1 to TRBJ1-5; the D is unclear. Between the trimmed V and J ends, which lost 0 bases and 5 bases, there was a span of 8 bases. CDR1 and CDR2 from the germline V gene are DFQATT and SNEGSKA (reference sequence). This CDR3 region has 13 residues. The CDR3 spells CSARDTADQPQHF. In DNA, the CDR3 is TGCAGTGCTAGAGATACCGCAGATCAGCCCCAGCATTTT.

In this sample, this clonotype turned up a few times. This chain links TRBV29-1 with TRBJ2-1; 10 positions agree with TRBD1. The CDR3 is 13 residues long. Germline lookup yields CDR1 SQVTM and CDR2 ANQGSEA. DNA for the CDR3: TGCAGTAGTTGGACAGGGGGCTACAATGAGCAGTTCTTC. Amino acids: CSSWTGGYNEQFF.

In its sample, this clonotype was seen many times. V usage is TRBV5-1 and J usage is TRBJ1-6; no firm D call. The CDR3 sequence is 12 residues long. Germline values: CDR1 SGHRS, CDR2 YFSETQ. Trimming removed 0 bases from V and 6 bases from J, with 1 base in between. CDR3 in amino acids: CASSLGNSPLHF. The CDR3, as DNA: TGCGCCAGCAGCTTGGGTAATTCACCCCTCCACTTT.

This clonotype was counted ten times or more. The rearrangement joins TRBV5-1 to TRBJ1-2, with D tentatively TRBD1 (6 bases). Deletions cut 4 bases from V and 2 bases from J, with 12 bases between. The germline CDR1 and CDR2 sequences are SGHRS and YFSETQ. CDR3 length: 14 residues. CDR3 protein: CASSETQGNYGYTF. CDR3 nucleotide sequence: TGCGCCAGCAGCGAGACACAGGGAAACTATGGCTACACCTTC.